This T cell receptor (beta chain) came from a study of T cells in localized non-small cell lung cancer. Study results and limitations: Adjacent lung was found to contain a median approximately 60 of the top 100 tumor clones.

Profiling relied on immunoSEQ multiplex PCR, and the TCRdb table lists in-frame clones only, not all of them. The sample includes tens of thousands of clones, 70% to 80% of them seen just once. Note on this clone: Antigen: not known.

Material: PBMCs, obtained before any cancer treatment. The receptor was derived from a woman aged 40-69 years with stage II squamous cell lung carcinoma.

CDR3: CASSQVNANTEAFF. In DNA form, the CDR3 reads TGCGCCAGCAGCCAAGTTAATGCTAACACTGAAGCTTTCTTT. V and J are TRBV4-3 and TRBJ1-1; D remains unclear. V was clipped by 1 base and J by 2 bases, with 8 bases between them. The V gene's germline CDR1 is LGHNA and CDR2 YSLEER. The CDR3 has 14 amino acids.